The clone carrying this T cell receptor (beta chain) was picked up a small number of times. This table comes from immunoSEQ multiplex PCR, and its TCRdb copy is limited to in-frame clones, with some not included. This table has roughly 250,000 clones, around nine tenths appearing once. This record belongs to a study of blood T cell repertoires in COVID-19. Sequencing input: PBMCs or T cells enriched from blood (not recorded which). The TCR sequence derives from a woman between 18 and 29 years old who had recovered from COVID-19.

The CDR3 bases are TGTGCCAGCAGTGAATATAATAGTCCGTATTTT. Its translation is CASSEYNSPYF. The J gene is TRBJ2-3, the V gene TRBV25-1, with D uncertain. CDR3 size: 11 residues. Per the germline V gene, CDR1 is MGHDK and CDR2 is SYGVNS. Trimming stripped 0 bases from V and 14 bases from J, with 9 bases between.